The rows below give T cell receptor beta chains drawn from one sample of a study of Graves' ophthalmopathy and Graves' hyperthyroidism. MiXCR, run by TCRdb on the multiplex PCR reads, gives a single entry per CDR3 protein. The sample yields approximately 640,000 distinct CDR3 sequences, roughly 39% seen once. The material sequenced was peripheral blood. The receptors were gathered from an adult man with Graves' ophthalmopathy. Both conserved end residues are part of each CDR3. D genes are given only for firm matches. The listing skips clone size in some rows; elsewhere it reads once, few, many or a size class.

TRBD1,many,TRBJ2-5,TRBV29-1,TGCAGCGTGGGGGGACAGGGTTCAGAGACCCAGTACTTC,CSVGGQGSETQYF
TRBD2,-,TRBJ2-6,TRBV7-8,TGTGCCAGCAGGTATAGCGGGGTGAACTCTGGGGCCAACGTCCTGACTTTC,CASRYSGVNSGANVLTF
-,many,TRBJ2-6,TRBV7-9,TGTGCCAGCAGCTTAGTAGGATCCCCCCACGTCCTGACTTTC,CASSLVGSPHVLTF
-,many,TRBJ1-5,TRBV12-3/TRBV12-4,TGTGCCAGCAGAAGCAGTGATCAGCCCCAGCATTTT,CASRSSDQPQHF
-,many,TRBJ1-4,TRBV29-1,TGCAGCGTTGAAGACATGGGGGAAAAACTGTTTTTT,CSVEDMGEKLFF
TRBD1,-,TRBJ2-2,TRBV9,TGTGCCAGCAGCGTGTTCCCTGGGACAGCGAACACCGGGGAGCTGTTTTTT,CASSVFPGTANTGELFF
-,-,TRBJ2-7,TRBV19,TGTACCAGTAGTGACGCGTACGAGCAGTACTTC,CTSSDAYEQYF
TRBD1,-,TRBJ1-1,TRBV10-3,TGTGCCATCAGCAATCAGGGACAGGGGTGGGCTTTCTTT,CAISNQGQGWAFF
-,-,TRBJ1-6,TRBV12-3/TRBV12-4,TGTGCCAGCAGTCCCCTCCTCTTT,CASSPLLF
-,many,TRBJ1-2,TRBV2,TGTGCCAGCAGTGATGCCCCCGACAGCTACTATGGCTACACCTTC,CASSDAPDSYYGYTF
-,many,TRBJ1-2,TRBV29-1,TGCAGCGTCGTACTTAACTATGGCTACACCTTC,CSVVLNYGYTF
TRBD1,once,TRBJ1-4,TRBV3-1,TGTGCCGGCAGCAAACGGGACAGGGAGTTGAGTCTGTTTTTT,CAGSKRDRELSLFF
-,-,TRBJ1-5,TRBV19,TGTGCCAGTAGTCACTCAGGGGTTGTAGGCAATCAGCCCCAGCATTTT,CASSHSGVVGNQPQHF
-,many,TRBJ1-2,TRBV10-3,TGTGCCATCAGTGAGTCGACGGAAGGCTCCCGCTATGGCTACACCTTC,CAISESTEGSRYGYTF
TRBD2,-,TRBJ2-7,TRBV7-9,TGTGCCAGCAGCTGGACTAGCGCATCCTACGAGCAGTACTTC,CASSWTSASYEQYF
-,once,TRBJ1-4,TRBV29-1,TGCAGCGTTGGGGTTGGGGAAGGAAAACTGTTTTTT,CSVGVGEGKLFF
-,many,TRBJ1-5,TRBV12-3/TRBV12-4,TGTGCCAGCAGTTTTGCACAGAGAAGAGGTCAGCCCCAGCATTTT,CASSFAQRRGQPQHF
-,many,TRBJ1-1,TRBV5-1,TGTGCCAGTAGTACGAGGGGGGCGAACACTGAAGCTTTCTTT,CASSTRGANTEAFF